This section outlines one T cell receptor (beta chain) sequence together with its context. Its antigen is as yet unknown. Sequencing was performed on unsorted PBMC DNA using ten immunoSEQ deep assay plates. The table came from immunoSEQ multiplex PCR; TCRdb's copy has only in-frame clones and leaves some out. The table records approximately 460,000 clones, approximately 71% of them present only once. The data belong to a study of shared clonotypes between healthy human individuals. Study-level results: In this cohort, only blood was sampled, and tissue repertoires likely differ. Few donors limited the genetic and exposure-history diversity represented.

V lost 10 bases to trimming and J lost 3 bases, with 15 bases between them. Germline V gives CDR1 LNHDA, CDR2 SQIVND (reference sequence). The CDR3 length is 13 residues. All donors were Caucasian adults living in Nashville, Tennessee. This receptor was taken from a woman aged 40 to 50 in good health. Some clones in this sample may be carry-over from other donors' samples. The chain uses TRBV19 and TRBJ1-2; maybe TRBD1 (6 bases). Sequenced: PBMCs. The CDR3 DNA reads TGTGCCACCAGATGGGGGCCTTACTATGGCTACACCTTC. This sequence encodes CATRWGPYYGYTF.